This passage covers 22 T cell receptor beta chains from one sample sequenced in a study of CD8 T cells in Susac syndrome. The authors reverse transcribed roughly 0.5 to 1 ug RNA with random hexamers. TCRdb recomputed calls from the immunoSEQ multiplex PCR reads with MiXCR, one row per CDR3 protein. The sample has tens of thousands of distinct CDR3 sequences, nearly 96% seen once. Sequenced sample: CD4+ T cells from PBMCs. The receptors derive from a human donor with multiple sclerosis.

This clonotype was recorded once. The genes are TRBV7-9 and TRBJ2-1, with TRBD2 matching 8 bases. J was trimmed by 2 bases and V by 2 bases; bases with no gene match: 5. The CDR3 has 16 amino acids. Germline values: CDR1 SEHNR, CDR2 FQNEAQ (reference sequence). The CDR3 loop reads CASSLRAGGAYNEQFF. The CDR3 nucleotides read TGTGCCAGCAGCTTAAGAGCCGGGGGGGCCTACAATGAGCAGTTCTTC.

The chain is built from TRBV9 and TRBJ1-2, with 11 bases identical to TRBD1. CDR1 is SGDLS, CDR2 YYNGEE, per germline. V shed 3 bases, J shed 3 bases, and the junction held 10 bases outside the gene matches. The CDR3 consists of 17 residues. For the CDR3, the DNA is TGTGCCAGCAGCGGGACAGGGGGCGCCCAGAGCCACTATGGCTACACCTTC. It codes for CASSGTGGAQSHYGYTF.

The chain joins TRBV18 to TRBJ1-1, with D possibly TRBD1 on 5 matching bases. The CDR3 consists of 14 residues. Deletions cut 3 bases from V and 3 bases from J, with 11 bases between. The germline V gene encodes CDR1 KGHSH and CDR2 LQKENI. CDR3 nucleotide sequence: TGTGCCAGCTCACCTGCTGGGGGGGACACTGAAGCTTTCTTT. Its protein is CASSPAGGDTEAFF.

V is TRBV29-1 and J is TRBJ1-2; TRBD1 is a possible D gene (6 bases). CDR1 and CDR2 from the germline V gene are SQVTM and ANQGSEA. The V end lost 1 base, the J end lost 7 bases, and 10 bases lay between the germline ends. The CDR3 totals 12 residues. The CDR3 is CSVEGGRGGYTF. The CDR3 DNA is TGCAGCGTTGAAGGGGGGCGAGGTGGCTACACCTTC.

This chain connects TRBV7-8 to TRBJ2-5; 10 bases agree with TRBD2. CDR1 SGHVS and CDR2 FQNEAQ come from the germline V gene. Losses at the gene ends were 8 bases for V and 4 bases for J; bases not matched to a gene: 4. This CDR3 is built from 13 residues. CDR3: CASRKRGGETQYF. The CDR3 DNA sequence: TGTGCCAGCCGAAAGCGGGGGGGAGAGACCCAGTACTTC.

This chain connects TRBV12-3 or TRBV12-4 to TRBJ2-5; TRBD1 is a possible D gene (7 bases). The CDR3 has 14 amino acids. V dropped 8 bases and J dropped 3 bases, with 16 bases sitting between them. The CDR3 is CASRLQGGKETQYF. The CDR3 DNA reads TGTGCCAGCCGACTGCAGGGGGGTAAAGAGACCCAGTACTTC.

The V call is TRBV4-3, the J call TRBJ2-5; a possible D gene is TRBD2 (6 bases). The CDR3 is 17 residues long. The V and J ends lost 0 bases and 0 bases respectively, with 14 bases between them. Looked up from germline, CDR1 is LGHNA and CDR2 is YSLEER. CDR3: CASSQESSGWYQETQYF. The CDR3 DNA reads as TGCGCCAGCAGCCAAGAGAGTAGCGGTTGGTACCAAGAGACCCAGTACTTC.

The V and J genes are TRBV5-6 and TRBJ1-5; weak D call: TRBD1 (5 bases). CDR1 is SGHDT, CDR2 YYEEEE, per germline. The V end lost 3 bases, the J end lost 0 bases, and 16 bases lay between the germline ends. The length of the CDR3 is 17 residues. In DNA form, the CDR3 reads TGTGCCAGCAGCTCGGGGTACAGGATTAATAGCAATCAGCCCCAGCATTTT. It codes for CASSSGYRINSNQPQHF.

V gene TRBV5-1 combines with J gene TRBJ2-2, with unresolved D. Germline CDR1 is SGHRS and CDR2 is YFSETQ. The CDR3 length is 13 residues. The V end lost 4 bases, the J end lost 7 bases, and 11 bases lay between the germline ends. The CDR3 DNA reads as TGCGCCAGCAGCCCCCCTACCCTCGGGGAGCTGTTTTTT. Translation: CASSPPTLGELFF.

V and J are TRBV5-6 and TRBJ2-1; 10 nucleotides align to TRBD1. V lost 4 bases to trimming and J lost 7 bases; unmatched junction nucleotides: 11. The CDR3 loop spans 16 amino acids. Germline V gene sequence: CDR1 SGHDT, CDR2 YYEEEE. CDR3 amino acids: CASSPTGTGVANEQFF. DNA for the CDR3: TGTGCCAGCAGCCCGACCGGGACAGGGGTAGCAAATGAGCAGTTCTTC.

The rearrangement joins TRBV11-2 to TRBJ2-6; D is unresolved. The CDR3 is 14 residues long. Germline CDR1 reads SGHAT; CDR2 reads FQNNGV. Deletions cut 3 bases from V and 4 bases from J, with 7 bases between. The CDR3 loop reads CASSFTRGANVLTF. CDR3 coding DNA: TGTGCCAGCAGCTTTACGAGGGGGGCCAACGTCCTGACTTTC.

The chain links TRBV20-1 to TRBJ2-1; TRBD2 matches at 7 bases. There are 16 residues in the CDR3. Germline values: CDR1 DFQATT, CDR2 SNEGSKA (reference sequence). V lost 5 bases, J lost 7 bases, and 17 bases stayed unmatched. Written as DNA, the CDR3 is TGCAGTGCTTCCCACCAAGGGAGGGCCAGAGTGAATGAGCAGTTCTTC. Protein sequence: CSASHQGRARVNEQFF.

In its sample, this clonotype was seen a few times. The chain carries TRBV24-1 and TRBJ2-6; D could derive from TRBD1 or TRBD2 (6 bases each). Trimming pared 4 bases from V and 8 bases from J, leaving 20 bases between. In germline, CDR1 is KGHDR, CDR2 SFDVKD. The CDR3 contains 17 residues. CDR3 bases: TGTGCCACCAGTGACAATGGACAGTGGGGGAGGACCAACGTCCTGACTTTC. This sequence encodes CATSDNGQWGRTNVLTF.

This clonotype was seen once. This chain joins TRBV5-4 and TRBJ2-3, with 11 bases lining up with TRBD2. V shed 4 bases, J shed 4 bases, and the junction held 5 bases outside the gene matches. CDR3 length equals 15 residues. Germline CDR1 is SGHNT and CDR2 is YYREEE (reference sequence). CDR3 sequence reads: CASSLSGGAPDTQYF. The CDR3 region has the DNA TGTGCCAGCAGCCTTAGCGGGGGGGCTCCAGATACGCAGTATTTT.

The chain recombines TRBV5-1 with TRBJ2-3, with D maybe TRBD2 (7 bases). In germline, CDR1 is SGHRS, CDR2 YFSETQ. Trimming took 0 bases from V and 6 from J, leaving 17 bases between them. The CDR3 runs 16 residues. The CDR3 here is CASSLDRGGGSDTQYF. Here the CDR3 DNA reads TGCGCCAGCAGCTTGGATCGCGGGGGCGGATCGGATACGCAGTATTTT.

This clonotype has a single count. The chain recombines TRBV29-1 with TRBJ2-3; 10 bases agree with TRBD1. Germline V gives CDR1 SQVTM, CDR2 ANQGSEA. This CDR3 is 17 amino acids long. The V gene end was trimmed by 4 bases and the J gene end by 3 bases; junction bases not matched to a gene: 13. The CDR3 region is CSVGNPATGQGTDTQYF. The CDR3 DNA follows: TGCAGCGTTGGAAATCCGGCAACGGGACAGGGGACAGATACGCAGTATTTT.

The V call is TRBV7-9, the J call TRBJ1-5; possible D gene TRBD1, 5 bases. With 5 bases removed from V and 1 base from J, the gap between germline ends came to 9 bases. This CDR3 comprises 14 residues. Germline V gene data show CDR1 as SEHNR and CDR2 as FQNEAQ (reference sequence). Here the CDR3 reads CASSPRDSNQPQHF. The CDR3, as DNA: TGTGCCAGCAGCCCCCGGGACAGCAATCAGCCCCAGCATTTT.

This chain links TRBV12-3 or TRBV12-4 with TRBJ1-2, with TRBD1 identical over 8 bases. The CDR3 has 16 residues. The V segment lost 2 bases and the J segment 7 bases; nucleotides outside the gene matches: 12. CDR3 sequence: CASSLTWTGSFGGYTF. The CDR3 bases are TGTGCCAGCAGTTTAACTTGGACAGGGTCTTTTGGTGGCTACACCTTC.

CDR3 DNA sequence: TGTGCCACCAGCAGAGAAGGCAGGACTAACACAGATACGCAGTATTTT. Its protein is CATSREGRTNTDTQYF. V and J are TRBV15 and TRBJ2-3, with D possibly TRBD2 on 6 matching bases. The ends were cut back, 0 bases at V and 2 bases at J, with 12 bases in the middle. This CDR3 has 16 residues. Germline CDR1 LNHNV, CDR2 YYDKDF (reference sequence). The full variable domain, with the rest looked up from reference TRBV15 and TRBJ2-3, is DAMVIQNPRYQVTQFGKPVTLSCSQTLNHNVMYWYQQKSSQAPKLLFHYYDKDFNNEADTPDNFQSRRPNTSFCFLDIRSPGLGDTAMYLCATSREGRTNTDTQYFGPGTRLTVL.

The chain links TRBV5-1 to TRBJ2-1, with D hard to call. The V gene lost 4 bases and the J gene lost 3 bases, with 26 bases spanning the gap. Germline V lookup: CDR1 SGHRS, CDR2 YFSETQ. CDR3 length equals 19 residues. CDR3 nucleotide sequence: TGCGCCAGCAGCCCCCCGACGATTAAGAGGAAGGGAATCTACAATGAGCAGTTCTTC. Translated, it gives CASSPPTIKRKGIYNEQFF. Full variable domain (outside the CDR3, taken from reference TRBV5-1 and TRBJ2-1): KAGVTQTPRYLIKTRGQQVTLSCSPISGHRSVSWYQQTPGQGLQFLFEYFSETQRNKGNFPGRFSGRQFSNSRSEMNVSTLELGDSALYLCASSPPTIKRKGIYNEQFFGPGTRLTVL.

The chain employs TRBV6-1 and TRBJ1-5, with D unresolved. This CDR3 contains 15 residues. V was cut by 2 bases and J by 6 bases, with 14 bases left in between. From germline, CDR1 is MNHNS and CDR2 SASEGT. The CDR3 spells CASSELGRVGQPQHF. The CDR3 DNA is TGTGCCAGCAGTGAATTGGGAAGGGTTGGTCAGCCCCAGCATTTT.

The V and J genes are TRBV29-1 and TRBJ1-4; TRBD1 matches at 12 bases. Germline V gene lookup returns CDR1 SQVTM and CDR2 ANQGSEA. After removal of 0 bases from V and 7 bases from J, the junction contained 3 bases not matched to a gene. The CDR3 loop spans 15 amino acids. In DNA, the CDR3 is TGCAGCGTTGAAGACCCGGGACAGGGGGCTGAAAAACTGTTTTTT. Its translation: CSVEDPGQGAEKLFF. The complete variable domain, with remaining parts taken from reference TRBV29-1 and TRBJ1-4, reads SAVISQKPSRDICQRGTSLTIQCQVDSQVTMMFWYRQQPGQSLTLIATANQGSEATYESGFVIDKFPISRPNLTFSTLTVSNMSPEDSSIYLCSVEDPGQGAEKLFFGSGTQLSVL.